The next 18 T cell receptor beta chains were all read from a single sample in a study of T cells in Graves' hyperthyroidism and ophthalmopathy. The source material, RNA transcripts, was used to amplify TCR beta CDR3 regions. Using the HTBI primer set, a first-round RT-PCR was run on the TCR CDR3. TCRdb fed the multiplex PCR reads into MiXCR, producing one record per CDR3 protein. Of about 250,000 distinct CDR3 sequences in the sample, roughly 15% were seen once. Input material: blood. The receptors stem from a woman between 50 and 59 years old with Graves' hyperthyroidism that later progressed to Graves' ophthalmopathy.

This clonotype has at least ten counts. The rearrangement links TRBV20-1 to TRBJ2-7; TRBD2 agrees at 8 bases. Germline V CDR1 and CDR2: DFQATT, SNEGSKA (reference sequence). CDR3 length: 14 residues. With V trimmed by 0 bases and J by 3 bases, 4 bases remained unmatched. The CDR3 loop reads CSARDLAGLYEQYF. In DNA form, the CDR3 reads TGCAGTGCTAGAGACCTAGCGGGCCTCTACGAGCAGTACTTC.

In its sample, this clonotype was seen many times. V and J are TRBV7-2 and TRBJ2-2, with TRBD2 identical over 9 bases. Germline assignment: CDR1 SGHTA and CDR2 FQGNSA. Trimming at V came to 5 bases and at J to 7 bases, leaving 2 bases not matched to a gene. The CDR3 extends over 13 amino acids. The DNA for the CDR3 is TGTGCCAGCAGCCCTAGCGGGATCGGGGAGCTGTTTTTT. This translates into CASSPSGIGELFF.

This clonotype was observed many times. The gene calls are TRBV27 and TRBJ2-7; 12 nucleotides match TRBD2. Germline V lookup: CDR1 MNHEY, CDR2 SMNVEV (reference sequence). The length of the CDR3 is 16 residues. V was pared by 5 bases and J by 5 bases, with 10 bases of the junction left unmatched. This CDR3 reads CASSLTTSGRSNEQYF. The CDR3 nucleotides are TGTGCCAGCAGTCTGACTACTAGCGGGAGGAGTAACGAGCAGTACTTC.

This clonotype was seen ten or more times. The J gene is TRBJ2-3, the V gene TRBV27; 8 nucleotides agree with TRBD2. V was clipped by 6 bases and J by 12 bases; unmatched bases: 8. CDR1 is MNHEY, CDR2 SMNVEV, per germline (reference sequence). CDR3 size: 12 residues. The CDR3 is CASSLTGTSQYF. The CDR3 DNA follows: TGTGCCAGCAGCCTCACAGGGACTAGTCAGTATTTT.

This clonotype has more than one count but fewer than ten. The genes are TRBV19 and TRBJ2-7, with a weak D call TRBD2 (5 bases). This CDR3 is built from 13 residues. In germline, CDR1 is LNHDA, CDR2 SQIVND (reference sequence). V was pared by 5 bases and J by 3 bases, with 11 bases between. The CDR3 region is CASSYLANYEQYF. CDR3 in DNA: TGTGCCAGTAGTTATCTAGCAAACTACGAGCAGTACTTC.

This chain joins TRBV10-3 and TRBJ2-1; tentatively, D is TRBD2 (5 bases). Germline lookup yields CDR1 ENHRY and CDR2 SYGVKD. V lost 11 bases to trimming and J lost 0 bases, with 11 bases between them. The CDR3 has 13 amino acids. CDR3 sequence reads: CAVGLVSYNEQFF. The CDR3 bases are TGTGCCGTCGGACTCGTCTCCTACAATGAGCAGTTCTTC.

V is TRBV5-1 and J is TRBJ2-1; D is ambiguous. The CDR3 covers 11 residues. V lost 4 bases and J 8 bases, leaving 7 bases between the germline ends. The germline V gene encodes CDR1 SGHRS and CDR2 YFSETQ. The CDR3 is CASSEYDEQFF. The CDR3 DNA follows: TGCGCCAGCAGCGAATACGATGAGCAGTTCTTC.

At least ten counts were recorded for this clonotype. The chain carries TRBV19 and TRBJ1-5, with TRBD1 identical over 8 bases. Germline lookup yields CDR1 LNHDA and CDR2 SQIVND (reference sequence). V gave up 6 bases and J gave up 6 bases; unmatched junction bases: 7. The CDR3 totals 14 residues. DNA for the CDR3: TGTGCCAGTAGCGAGCCCAGGGGGCTTCAGCCCCAGCATTTT. Protein: CASSEPRGLQPQHF.

This clonotype has more than one count but fewer than ten. The CDR3 nucleotides are TGTGCCAGCAGCCGTGGACTAGCGGGAGGATCCTACGAGCAGTACTTC. It specifies CASSRGLAGGSYEQYF. The chain is built from TRBV5-4 and TRBJ2-7; 14 bases are shared with TRBD2. The V gene end was trimmed by 4 bases and the J gene end by 1 base; junction bases not matched to a gene: 4. CDR1 is SGHNT, CDR2 YYREEE, per germline (reference sequence). CDR3 size: 16 residues.

This clonotype showed up many times. The CDR3 DNA follows: TGTGCCAGCAGTGATACGGAGCGGAGGAGCACAGATACGCAGTATTTT. This translates into CASSDTERRSTDTQYF. The V gene is TRBV2, the J gene TRBJ2-3, with a tentative D call TRBD2 (5 bases). With 3 bases removed from V and 0 bases from J, the gap between germline ends came to 13 bases. Germline CDR1 SNHLY, CDR2 FYNNEI. The CDR3 runs 16 residues.

This clonotype was recorded at least ten times. This chain joins TRBV6-1 and TRBJ1-1; D perhaps matches TRBD1 (6 bases). The CDR3 sequence is 15 residues long. Germline CDR1 MNHNS, CDR2 SASEGT. Trimming removed 6 bases at V and 4 bases at J, with 18 bases between. The CDR3 nucleotides read TGTGCCAGCAGGTCTCGGGGGGCGCGGGGCACTGAAGCTTTCTTT. This translates into CASRSRGARGTEAFF.

This chain uses TRBV20-1 with TRBJ2-5, with D possibly matching TRBD1 (5 bases). V lost 4 bases to trimming and J lost 2 bases, with 11 bases between them. Germline V lookup: CDR1 DFQATT, CDR2 SNEGSKA (reference sequence). This CDR3 comprises 13 residues. For the CDR3, the DNA is TGCAGTGCTATCAGGGAACCACAAGAGACCCAGTACTTC. Protein product: CSAIREPQETQYF.

This clonotype was counted ten times or more. The junction does not match germline at one end; this may be a read error. The rearrangement links TRBV15 to TRBJ2-2, with D maybe TRBD1 (6 bases). The CDR3 extends over 17 amino acids. The germline V gene encodes CDR1 LNHNV and CDR2 YYDKDF (reference sequence). The DNA of the CDR3 is TGTGCCACCAGCAGAGCAGGGGCCAAACCGAACATCGGGGAGCTGTTTTTT. Amino acid sequence: CATSRAGAKPNIGELFF.

This clonotype has ten or more counts. This rearrangement joins TRBV7-8 to TRBJ1-4; 9 bases line up with TRBD1. Trimming cost V 1 base and J 12 bases; bases outside gene matches: 3. CDR3 length equals 13 residues. Germline V CDR1 and CDR2: SGHVS, FQNEAQ. The CDR3 sequence: CASSLDGTGQLFF. Written as DNA, the CDR3 is TGTGCCAGCAGCTTAGACGGGACAGGGCAACTGTTTTTT.

This clonotype appeared many times. In DNA form, the CDR3 reads TGTGCCAGCGGATACCGGGACACTCAGGAGCCCCAGCATTTT. This translates into CASGYRDTQEPQHF. The chain combines TRBV6-2 or TRBV6-3 with TRBJ1-5, with D possibly TRBD1 on 6 matching bases. Looked up from germline, CDR1 is MNHEY and CDR2 is SVGEGT. The V and J ends lost 8 bases and 8 bases respectively, with 19 bases between them. The CDR3 spans 14 residues.

This clonotype was observed many times. The chain links TRBV5-1 to TRBJ2-7; D may be TRBD1 (5 bases). Germline V lookup: CDR1 SGHRS, CDR2 YFSETQ. The ends were cut back, 0 bases at V and 5 bases at J, with 15 bases in the middle. There are 15 residues in the CDR3. The CDR3 here is CASSLVLGQDNEQYF. The CDR3 nucleotides are TGCGCCAGCAGCTTGGTCTTGGGGCAGGATAACGAGCAGTACTTC.

The chain carries TRBV20-1 and TRBJ1-1; possible D gene TRBD1, 6 bases. The CDR3 is 13 amino acids. Looked up from germline, CDR1 is DFQATT and CDR2 is SNEGSKA (reference sequence). V was pared by 5 bases and J by 1 base, with 11 bases between. The CDR3 spells CSAADSGNTEAFF. CDR3 bases: TGCAGTGCTGCGGACAGTGGGAACACTGAAGCTTTCTTT.

This clonotype was counted at least ten times. The chain recombines TRBV20-1 with TRBJ2-3, with a possible D match to TRBD2 (6 bases). CDR3 length: 10 residues. Germline V gives CDR1 DFQATT, CDR2 SNEGSKA (reference sequence). CDR3 sequence reads: CGGLADTQYF. In nucleotides, the CDR3 is TGCGGAGGGCTGGCAGATACGCAGTATTTT.